A single sample gave rise to the 9 T cell receptor beta chains below, sequenced in a study of blood T cell repertoires in COVID-19. Here immunoSEQ multiplex PCR was the method, and the copy in TCRdb shows in-frame clones only, minus some. The sample contains 200,000 to 300,000 clones, 82% of which appear only once. Source material: peripheral blood. These receptors were taken from a woman in her seventies with acute or convalescent COVID-19.

This clone was picked up a small number of times. V usage is TRBV10-3 and J usage is TRBJ1-6, with unresolved D. The CDR3 spans 14 residues. With 7 bases removed from V and 5 bases from J, the gap between germline ends came to 12 bases. In germline, CDR1 is ENHRY, CDR2 SYGVKD. For the CDR3, the DNA is TGTGCCATCAAGCCCGGGAGGGATAATTCACCCCTCCACTTT. This gives the protein CAIKPGRDNSPLHF.

This clone was seen once. V gene TRBV4-3 combines with J gene TRBJ1-5; 8 bases fit TRBD1. The CDR3 consists of 16 residues. Trimming removed 0 bases from V and 5 bases from J; junction bases left unmatched: 6. Per the germline V gene, CDR1 is LGHNA and CDR2 is YSLEER. CDR3 sequence (DNA): TGCGCCAGCAGCCAAGAAAGGACAGGGAGGCATCAGCCCCAGCATTTT. Translation gives CASSQERTGRHQPQHF.

The rearrangement joins TRBV5-1 to TRBJ1-1; 7 bases align to TRBD1. Per germline, CDR1 SGHRS and CDR2 YFSETQ. The trim removed 0 bases at V and 10 bases at J, leaving 6 bases unmatched. This CDR3 is 13 amino acids long. CDR3: CASSLGQGPRAFF. CDR3 DNA sequence: TGCGCCAGCAGCTTGGGACAGGGTCCGAGAGCTTTCTTT.

V and J are TRBV3-1 (or the pseudogene TRBV3-2) and TRBJ1-4, with D possibly being TRBD1 (5 bases). The length of the CDR3 is 13 residues. Trimming shortened V by 6 bases and J by 6 bases, and 11 bases separated the two germline ends. Germline V gives CDR1 LGHDT, CDR2 YNNKEL (reference sequence). CDR3 region: CASRPAGDEKLFF. The CDR3 bases are TGTGCCAGCAGACCAGCGGGGGATGAAAAACTGTTTTTT.

The rearrangement uses TRBV19 and TRBJ1-2, with TRBD1 matching over 8 bases. The CDR3 consists of 14 residues. The ends lost 5 bases at V and 4 bases at J; junction bases unmatched: 6. Germline CDR1 and CDR2: LNHDA and SQIVND (reference sequence). The CDR3 region has the DNA TGTGCCAGTAGTCTAAGGACAGGGAGCTATGGCTACACCTTC. Its protein is CASSLRTGSYGYTF.

The rearrangement joins TRBV29-1 to TRBJ1-2; 9 bases match TRBD1. CDR3 length equals 13 residues. Per germline, CDR1 SQVTM and CDR2 ANQGSEA. The V and J ends lost 7 bases and 7 bases, in that order; junction bases with no gene match: 10. The CDR3 loop reads CSASDRGSFGYTF. The CDR3 DNA follows: TGCAGCGCATCGGACAGGGGCTCTTTTGGCTACACCTTC.

The chain has TRBV11-3 and TRBJ2-3; D gene ambiguous. V gave up 0 bases and J gave up 7 bases, with 8 bases separating them. The germline CDR1 and CDR2 sequences are SGHNT and YENEEA. CDR3 length: 13 amino acids. The CDR3 spells CASSLDTAYTQYF. In nucleotides, the CDR3 is TGTGCCAGCAGCTTAGACACAGCTTATACGCAGTATTTT.

The genes are TRBV6-5 and TRBJ2-1, with 11 bases fitting TRBD2. V lost 6 bases and J lost 8; bases outside the gene matches: 3. CDR3 length: 13 residues. Per the germline V gene, CDR1 is MNHEY and CDR2 is SVGAGI. CDR3 bases: TGTGCCAGCAGAGTAGCGGGGGGGGATGAGCAGTTCTTC. It specifies CASRVAGGDEQFF.

The V gene is TRBV3-1 (or the pseudogene TRBV3-2), the J gene TRBJ2-7, with D possibly matching TRBD2 (5 bases). This CDR3 is built from 15 residues. Trimming shortened V by 4 bases and J by 2 bases, and 15 bases separated the two germline ends. Germline V gene lookup returns CDR1 LGHDT and CDR2 YNNKEL (reference sequence). In DNA, the CDR3 is TGTGCCAGCAGCCTAAGAGGGCGGGTACCCTACGAGCAGTACTTC. Translation gives CASSLRGRVPYEQYF.